One and the same sample provided the 6 T cell receptor beta chains below, sequenced in a study of blood T cell repertoires in COVID-19. The assay was immunoSEQ multiplex PCR, and TCRdb's table has in-frame clones only and misses some. The repertoire holds about 70,000 clones, about 81% seen once, with approximately 14% in the top ten. The sequencing sample was made of peripheral blood. Receptor source: a man aged 80 or over with acute or convalescent COVID-19.

V usage is TRBV5-6 and J usage is TRBJ2-1; 15 bases match TRBD2. This CDR3 has 18 residues. V dropped 4 bases and J dropped 4; count of bases not matched to a gene: 9. The germline V gene encodes CDR1 SGHDT and CDR2 YYEEEE. CDR3 amino acids: CASSLGLAGGLTYNEQFF. In nucleotides, the CDR3 is TGTGCCAGCAGCCTGGGACTAGCGGGGGGTCTGACTTACAATGAGCAGTTCTTC. Based on the CDR3 plus reference TRBV5-6 and TRBJ2-1, the full variable domain is DAGVTQSPTHLIKTRGQQVTLRCSPKSGHDTVSWYQQALGQGPQFIFQYYEEEERQRGNFPDRFSGHQFPNYSSELNVNALLLGDSALYLCASSLGLAGGLTYNEQFFGPGTRLTVL.

In this sample, this clone turned up once. This chain connects TRBV30 to TRBJ1-2; 8 nucleotides match TRBD1. With V trimmed by 4 bases and J by 13 bases, 8 bases remained unmatched. Per germline, CDR1 GTSNPN and CDR2 SVGIG (reference sequence). The CDR3 is 11 amino acids. CDR3 sequence reads: CAWNPGQGGTF. CDR3 bases: TGTGCCTGGAACCCAGGACAGGGAGGCACCTTC.

The rearrangement uses TRBV10-3 and TRBJ1-3; TRBD1 agrees at 10 bases. Germline CDR1 is ENHRY and CDR2 is SYGVKD. The CDR3 covers 16 residues. V lost 8 bases and J lost 0; bases outside the gene matches: 7. The chain's CDR3 is CAIGLGTGASGNTIYF. The CDR3 DNA sequence: TGTGCCATCGGTTTAGGGACAGGGGCCTCTGGAAACACCATATATTTT.

This clone is a singleton in its sample. The J gene is TRBJ1-5, the V gene TRBV7-8; D call uncertain. CDR3 size: 14 residues. Trimming pared 5 bases from V and 4 bases from J, leaving 12 bases between. Germline V lookup: CDR1 SGHVS, CDR2 FQNEAQ. The CDR3 loop is CASSLGLNNQPQHF. CDR3 sequence (DNA): TGTGCCAGCAGCCTCGGACTGAATAATCAGCCCCAGCATTTT.

In its sample, this clone was seen a few times. The chain combines TRBV6-5 with TRBJ2-7; D is possibly TRBD1 (6 bases). The CDR3 contains 15 residues. CDR1 is MNHEY and CDR2 is SVGAGI in the germline V gene. V dropped 0 bases and J dropped 7 bases, with 16 bases sitting between them. The CDR3 loop reads CASSYSQGLPEEQYF. The CDR3 DNA reads TGTGCCAGCAGTTACTCTCAGGGGTTGCCAGAGGAGCAGTACTTC.

V is TRBV2 and J is TRBJ1-6, with 8 nucleotides matching TRBD1. This CDR3 comprises 12 residues. The germline gives CDR1 SNHLY, CDR2 FYNNEI. The junction had 3 bases not matched to a gene; V was cut back by 6 bases and J by 11 bases. CDR3 DNA: TGTGCCAGCAGGGGGACAGGACCACCCCTCCACTTT. Protein: CASRGTGPPLHF. Filled out from reference TRBV2 and TRBJ1-6, the complete variable domain reads EPEVTQTPSHQVTQMGQEVILRCVPISNHLYFYWYRQILGQKVEFLVSFYNNEISEKSEIFDDQFSVERPDGSNFTLKIRSTKLEDSAMYFCASRGTGPPLHFGNGTRLTVT.